Listed below are T cell receptor beta chains from one sample, sequenced in a study of beta chain features in type 1 diabetes. Clones were sequenced by immunoSEQ multiplex PCR, and TCRdb holds only the in-frame ones, with some missing. The sample gives around 710,000 clones, around 12% of which show up once; over 0.1% is in the top ten. Sequenced: naive CD4+ T cells from blood. The receptors here all came from a man aged 25 to 45 with type 1 diabetes. The CDR3 runs from the conserved cysteine through the conserved F or W. A D gene is named only where the DNA matches it firmly. Clone size appears in some rows only: once, few, many, or a class for an expanded clone.

abundance	v_gene	j_gene	d_gene	CDR3nt	CDR3aa
few	TRBV7-2	TRBJ1-2	TRBD1	TGTGCCAGCAGCCGCGGGGACAGGGCTGGCGGCTACACCTTC	CASSRGDRAGGYTF
.	TRBV9	TRBJ1-2	TRBD1	TGTGCCAGCAGCTCGCGGACAGGGAATATGGGTGGCTACACCTTC	CASSSRTGNMGGYTF
.	TRBV29-1	TRBJ2-3	.	TGCAGCGTTTCCGGTGGGGCTAGCACAGATACGCAGTATTTT	CSVSGGASTDTQYF
few	TRBV28	TRBJ2-3	.	TGTGCCAGCAGTAAGCAGGGTTCGGATACGCAGTATTTT	CASSKQGSDTQYF
few	TRBV25-1	TRBJ2-4	TRBD1	TGTGCCAGCAGTGAGCAGAGGACAGGGACTTTGGACATTCAGTACTTC	CASSEQRTGTLDIQYF
few	TRBV10-3	TRBJ2-5	.	TGTGCCATCAGTGAGTCCAGATTCAAAGCGGAGACCCAGTACTTC	CAISESRFKAETQYF
.	TRBV5-6	TRBJ1-1	.	TGTGCCAGCAGCTTGGTGGACAACACTGAAGCTTTCTTT	CASSLVDNTEAFF
.	TRBV28	TRBJ1-6	.	TGTGCCAGCAGTTTAGTATTCGGTTCACCCCTCCACTTT	CASSLVFGSPLHF
few	TRBV18	TRBJ1-2	TRBD1	TGTGCCAGCTCACCGGGACAGGGTGACTATGGCTACACCTTC	CASSPGQGDYGYTF
.	TRBV7-2	TRBJ2-5	.	TGTGCCAGCAGCTTTTTGGAGACCCAGTACTTC	CASSFLETQYF
.	TRBV5-4	TRBJ2-4	.	TGTGCCAGCAGCTTAAACACGGCCGGGGACATTCAGTACTTC	CASSLNTAGDIQYF
few	TRBV18	TRBJ2-7	.	TGTGCCAGCTCAGGTCTCGCCTACGAGCAGTACTTC	CASSGLAYEQYF
few	TRBV5-5	TRBJ1-2	.	TGTGCCAGCAGCTTGGAGGGGACCGGCGGCTACACCTTC	CASSLEGTGGYTF
.	TRBV11-2	TRBJ2-2	TRBD1	TGTGCCAGCAGCTCCCGGGACAGTGTACCCCCCGTGGACACCGGGGAGCTGTTTTTT	CASSSRDSVPPVDTGELFF